This note documents a single TCR beta chain sequence. A single count supports this clone. The specificity of this receptor is unknown. Per-base qualities were not stored, and no clone one base away is much larger. As encoded in the germline V gene, CDR1 is MNHEY while CDR2 is SVGAGI. The CDR3 numbers 13 residues from cysteine through phenylalanine. The only DNA kept is the CDR3, 39 bases in frame from the first base. Trimming at the junction amounts to 2 bases on V and 3 bases on J, and the germline ends lie 7 bases apart. This specimen's time point label, per the study, means: individuals recovered from natural SARS-CoV-2 infection. TCRbeta CDR3 regions were sequenced with the immunoSEQ Assay. After extraction, genomic DNA underwent amplification by bias-controlled multiplex PCR, followed by high-throughput sequencing. Per the original workflow: To quantify the absolute abundance of each unique TCRbeta CDR3 region, sequences were collapsed and filtered. T cell fraction was estimated by normalization of TCRbeta template counts to usable DNA, with usable DNA being measured through amplification of reference genes present in all nucleated cells. Repertoire TCRs were annotated as SARS-CoV-2-specific when V gene, CDR3 amino acid sequence and J gene were exactly matched to a known reactive TCR set. MIRA supplied the reference SARS-CoV-2 TCR set, which was filtered for enrichment in COVID-19-positive ImmuneCODE repertoires so that public or cross-reactive TCRs were removed. Using the MIRA antigens, annotated TCRs were further analysed by specific ORF or by position within an ORF. Depth was the summed frequency of annotated unique rearrangements, while breadth was defined as annotated unique rearrangements over total unique productive rearrangements. Two-sided Wilcoxon rank-sum tests were used to compare TCR breadth between groups. The immuneACCESS repertoire file appears here via TCRdb, limited to in-frame rearrangements. These files lack a portion of the clones; in checked studies, under half of the deficit traces to unresolved V genes, and the cause of the others is not known. V and J calls and clone size follow that table, whereas D and trimming were derived from the DNA. This sample has fewer than 150,000 clones in its table, and more than 80% of those were observed once. 4.5% to 6% of the sample is held by the ten biggest clonotypes.

The sample comes from a study of Ad26.COV2.S vaccination and SARS-CoV-2 variants (dated by TCRdb to about 2021). Describing the broader study: TCRbeta repertoire sequencing was used to assess the specificity and breadth of SARS-CoV-2-reactive T cell receptors after Ad26.COV2.S vaccination. The TCR-sequenced set comprised approximately 32 samples: some 19 Ad26.COV2.S vaccine recipients, 5 placebo recipients and 8 SARS-CoV-2 convalescent individuals. Paper-wide results and their limitations: Higher spike-specific TCR breadth was observed in Ad26.COV2.S recipients than in placebo recipients (P = 0.0014). Vaccine and placebo recipients had comparable non-spike TCR breadth, which fits with the vaccine containing only spike. According to the authors, total T cell responses may have been underestimated by the TCR breadth and depth analyses. After vaccination, substantial breadth of spike-specific CD8+ and CD4+ T cell responses was reported.

Recombination linked TRBV6-5 to TRBJ1-1, with the D gene not clear enough to name. The TCR comes from a human donor who had recovered from COVID-19. Sequencing used peripheral blood, obtained after recovery from COVID-19. The DNA sequence is as follows: TGTGCCAGCAGTTACGTACATGACACTGAAGCTTTCTTT. Its translation reads: CASSYVHDTEAFF.